This T cell receptor (beta chain) was recorded in a study of T-cell memory formation after mild COVID-19. This clonotype was counted between two and nine times. Its antigen is as yet unknown. TCRdb re-derived calls from the 5' RACE reads in MiXCR, one entry per CDR3 protein. The data hold approximately 170,000 distinct CDR3 sequences, with 10% to 15% observed a single time. Findings and caveats of the study: Pre-infection memory carried some responding clones, suggesting that cross-reactive memory joined. CD4/CD8 balance held among clones contracting day 15 to 85, and later expanders leaned CD4+.

The CDR3 length is 13 residues. The germline gives CDR1 MDHEN, CDR2 SYDVKM. The V gene lost 3 bases and the J gene lost 5 bases, with 10 bases spanning the gap. Sequencing was carried out using PBMCs or a T cell subset sorted from them (not recorded which). The clonotype comes from a man aged 18-30 years who had mild COVID-19 (a few samples of this study predate the infection). Cell type and time point are not known. The J gene is TRBJ2-5, the V gene TRBV28, with unresolved D. CDR3 in amino acids: CASSLKIRETQYF. Written as DNA, the CDR3 is TGTGCCAGCAGTTTGAAAATTAGGGAGACCCAGTACTTC. Full variable domain (outside the CDR3, taken from reference TRBV28 and TRBJ2-5): DVKVTQSSRYLVKRTGEKVFLECVQDMDHENMFWYRQDPGLGLRLIYFSYDVKMKEKGDIPEGYSVSREKKERFSLILESASTNQTSMYLCASSLKIRETQYFGPGTRLLVL.